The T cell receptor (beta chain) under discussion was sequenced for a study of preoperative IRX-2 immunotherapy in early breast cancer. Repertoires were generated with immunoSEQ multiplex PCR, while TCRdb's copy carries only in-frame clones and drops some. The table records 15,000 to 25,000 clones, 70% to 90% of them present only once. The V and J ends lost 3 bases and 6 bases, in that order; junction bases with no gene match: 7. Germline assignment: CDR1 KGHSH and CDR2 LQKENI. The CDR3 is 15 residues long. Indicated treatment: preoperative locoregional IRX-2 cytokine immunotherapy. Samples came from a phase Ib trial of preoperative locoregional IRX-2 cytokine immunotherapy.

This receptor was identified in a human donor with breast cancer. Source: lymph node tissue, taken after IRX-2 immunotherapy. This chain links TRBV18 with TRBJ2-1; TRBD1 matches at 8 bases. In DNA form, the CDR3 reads TGTGCCAGCTCACCGGGACAGGCCTACTCCAATGAGCAGTTCTTC. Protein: CASSPGQAYSNEQFF.